This TCR beta chain was captured by sequencing in a study of shared clonotypes between healthy human individuals. The authors ran the assay at deep level. For each subset, genomic DNA was distributed in equal portions over several immunoSEQ plates. Each PCR replicate from the sorted subsets contained 150 to 250 ng DNA, which is about 30,000 T cell genomes. Sequenced by immunoSEQ multiplex PCR; TCRdb stores in-frame clones only, minus some. The sample shows approximately 530,000 clones, around 96% of them seen only once. Germline assignment: CDR1 LNHDA and CDR2 SQIVND (reference sequence). The CDR3 has 13 residues. Trimming removed 5 bases from V and 4 bases from J, with 8 bases in between.

The chain links TRBV19 to TRBJ1-4; maybe TRBD1 (6 bases). The TCR was taken from a young woman in good health. Sequenced sample: naive CD4+ T cells sorted from blood. Subset noted: CD45RA+ positively selected. The CDR3 reads CASSGRGNEKLFF. As DNA, the CDR3 is TGTGCCAGTAGTGGCAGGGGTAATGAAAAACTGTTTTTT.